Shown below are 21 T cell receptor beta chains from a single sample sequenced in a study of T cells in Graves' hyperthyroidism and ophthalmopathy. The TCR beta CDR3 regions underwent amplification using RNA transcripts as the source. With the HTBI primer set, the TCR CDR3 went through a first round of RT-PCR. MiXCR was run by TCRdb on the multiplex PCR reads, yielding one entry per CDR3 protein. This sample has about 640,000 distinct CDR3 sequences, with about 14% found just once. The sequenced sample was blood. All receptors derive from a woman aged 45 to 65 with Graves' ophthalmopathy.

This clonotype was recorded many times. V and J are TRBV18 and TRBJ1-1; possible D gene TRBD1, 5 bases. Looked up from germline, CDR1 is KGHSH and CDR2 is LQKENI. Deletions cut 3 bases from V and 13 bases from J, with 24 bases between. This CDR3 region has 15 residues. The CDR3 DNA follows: TGTGCCAGCTCACCGAACGCGCAGCCTTTGGGAACAGGTTTCTTT. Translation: CASSPNAQPLGTGFF.

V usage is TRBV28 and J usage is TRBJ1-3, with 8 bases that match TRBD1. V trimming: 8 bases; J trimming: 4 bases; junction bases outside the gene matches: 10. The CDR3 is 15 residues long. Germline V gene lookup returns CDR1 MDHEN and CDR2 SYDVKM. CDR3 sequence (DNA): TGTGCCAGCGGTCCAGGACAGGGAACAGGAAACACCATATATTTT. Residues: CASGPGQGTGNTIYF.

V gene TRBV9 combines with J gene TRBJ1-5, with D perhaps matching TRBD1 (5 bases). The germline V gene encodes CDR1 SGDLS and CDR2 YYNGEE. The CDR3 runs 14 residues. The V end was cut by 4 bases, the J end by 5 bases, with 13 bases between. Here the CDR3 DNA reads TGTGCCAGCAGCTCCCGGGGAGGGGATCAGCCCCAGCATTTT. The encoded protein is CASSSRGGDQPQHF.

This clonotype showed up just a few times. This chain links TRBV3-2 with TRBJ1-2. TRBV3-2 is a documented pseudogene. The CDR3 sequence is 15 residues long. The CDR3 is CASSPKGPSLYGYTF. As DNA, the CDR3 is TGTGCCAGCAGCCCCAAGGGGCCCAGTCTCTATGGCTACACCTTC.

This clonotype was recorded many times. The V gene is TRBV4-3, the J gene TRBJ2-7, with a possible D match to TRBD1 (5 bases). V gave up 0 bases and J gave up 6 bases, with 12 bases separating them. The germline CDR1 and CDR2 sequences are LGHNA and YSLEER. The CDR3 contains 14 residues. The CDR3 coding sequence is TGCGCCAGCAGCCAAGATCAGGGATTGGGCGAGCAGTACTTC. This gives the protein CASSQDQGLGEQYF.

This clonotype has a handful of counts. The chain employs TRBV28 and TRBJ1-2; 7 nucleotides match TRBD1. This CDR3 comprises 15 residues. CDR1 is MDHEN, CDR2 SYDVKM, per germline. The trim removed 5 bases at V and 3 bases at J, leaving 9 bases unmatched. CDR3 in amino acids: CASSRHITGDYGYTF. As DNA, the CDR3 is TGTGCCAGCAGTCGCCACATCACAGGGGACTATGGCTACACCTTC.

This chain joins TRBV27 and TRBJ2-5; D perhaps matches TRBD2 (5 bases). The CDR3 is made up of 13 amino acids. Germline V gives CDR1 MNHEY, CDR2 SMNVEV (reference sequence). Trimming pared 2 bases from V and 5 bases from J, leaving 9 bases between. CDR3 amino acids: CASSLRGMETQYF. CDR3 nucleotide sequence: TGTGCCAGCAGTTTACGAGGGATGGAGACCCAGTACTTC.

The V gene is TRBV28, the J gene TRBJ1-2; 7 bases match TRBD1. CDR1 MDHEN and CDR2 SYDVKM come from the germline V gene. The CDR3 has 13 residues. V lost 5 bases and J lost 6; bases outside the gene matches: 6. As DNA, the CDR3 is TGTGCCAGCAGTCTTCGCGGACAGGATGGCTACACCTTC. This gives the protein CASSLRGQDGYTF.

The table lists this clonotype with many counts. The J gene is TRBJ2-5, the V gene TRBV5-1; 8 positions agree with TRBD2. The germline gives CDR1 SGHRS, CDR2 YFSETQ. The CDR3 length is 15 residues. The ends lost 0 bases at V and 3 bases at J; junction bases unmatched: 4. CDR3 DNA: TGCGCCAGCAGCTTGGATGGGACTAGGGAAGAGACCCAGTACTTC. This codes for CASSLDGTREETQYF.

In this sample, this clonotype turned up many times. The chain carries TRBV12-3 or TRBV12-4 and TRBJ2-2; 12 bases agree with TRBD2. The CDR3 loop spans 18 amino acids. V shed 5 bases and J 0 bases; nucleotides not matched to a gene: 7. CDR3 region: CASSDWTSGETNTGELFF. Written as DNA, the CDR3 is TGTGCCAGCAGTGATTGGACTAGCGGGGAGACGAACACCGGGGAGCTGTTTTTT.

The CDR3 region has the DNA TGTGCCAGTAGCCATACTCTAGCGGGAGACTACGAGCAGTACTTC. This encodes CASSHTLAGDYEQYF. J is TRBJ2-7 and V is TRBV19; TRBD2 agrees at 10 bases. There are 15 residues in the CDR3. Germline loops: CDR1 LNHDA, CDR2 SQIVND (reference sequence). V gave up 6 bases and J gave up 3 bases; unmatched junction bases: 8.

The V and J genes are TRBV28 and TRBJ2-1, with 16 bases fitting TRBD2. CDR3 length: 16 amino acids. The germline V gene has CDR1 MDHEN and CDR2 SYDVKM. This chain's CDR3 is CVSEGLAGGWYNEQFF. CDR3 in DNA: TGTGTATCCGAGGGACTAGCGGGAGGGTGGTACAATGAGCAGTTCTTC.

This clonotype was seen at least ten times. The CDR3 region has the DNA TGTGCCAGCAGCTTAGCGCGGAATAGCGGGAGACCTGGGGCCTACGAGCAGTACTTC. Amino acids: CASSLARNSGRPGAYEQYF. The chain employs TRBV7-9 and TRBJ2-7, with 9 bases matching TRBD2. Unmatched junction bases numbered 14, after V lost 0 bases and J lost 2 bases. The germline CDR1 and CDR2 sequences are SEHNR and FQNEAQ (reference sequence). This CDR3 has 19 residues.

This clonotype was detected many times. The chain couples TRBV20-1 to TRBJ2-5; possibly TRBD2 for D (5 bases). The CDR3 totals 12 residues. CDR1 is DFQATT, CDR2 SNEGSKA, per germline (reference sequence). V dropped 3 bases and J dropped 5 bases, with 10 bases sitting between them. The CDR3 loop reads CSARRGGETQYF. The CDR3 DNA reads TGCAGTGCTAGGCGTGGCGGGGAGACCCAGTACTTC.

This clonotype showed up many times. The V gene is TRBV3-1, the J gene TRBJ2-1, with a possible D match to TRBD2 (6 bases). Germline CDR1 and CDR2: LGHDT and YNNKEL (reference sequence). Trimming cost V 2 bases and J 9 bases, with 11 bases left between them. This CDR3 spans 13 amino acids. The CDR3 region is CASSQLLGSEQFF. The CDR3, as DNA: TGTGCCAGCAGCCAACTACTCGGGAGTGAGCAGTTCTTC.

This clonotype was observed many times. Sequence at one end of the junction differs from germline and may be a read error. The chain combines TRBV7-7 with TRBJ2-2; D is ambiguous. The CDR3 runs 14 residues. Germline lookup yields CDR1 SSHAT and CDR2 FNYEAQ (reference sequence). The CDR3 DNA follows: TGTGCTAGCAGCGAAGAGGCTAGTGCCGGGGAGCTGTTTTTT. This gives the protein CASSEEASAGELFF.

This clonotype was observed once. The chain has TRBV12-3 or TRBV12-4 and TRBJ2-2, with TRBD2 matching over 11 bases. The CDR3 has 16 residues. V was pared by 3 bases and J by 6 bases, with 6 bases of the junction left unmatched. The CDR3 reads CASSFRPSGRSGELFF. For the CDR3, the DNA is TGTGCCAGCAGTTTTAGGCCTAGCGGGAGGTCCGGGGAGCTGTTTTTT.

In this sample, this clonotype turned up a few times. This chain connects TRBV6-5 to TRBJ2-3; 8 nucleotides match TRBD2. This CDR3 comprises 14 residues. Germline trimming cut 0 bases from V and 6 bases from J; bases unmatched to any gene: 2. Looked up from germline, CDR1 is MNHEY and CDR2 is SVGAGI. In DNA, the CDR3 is TGTGCCAGCAGTTACTCTAGCGGGATGGATACGCAGTATTTT. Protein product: CASSYSSGMDTQYF.

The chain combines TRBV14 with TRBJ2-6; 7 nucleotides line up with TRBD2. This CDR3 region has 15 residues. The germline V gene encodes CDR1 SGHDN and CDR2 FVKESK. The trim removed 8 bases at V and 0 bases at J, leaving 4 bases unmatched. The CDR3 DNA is TGTGCCAGCTGGGAGGGGAACTCTGGGGCCAACGTCCTGACTTTC. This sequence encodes CASWEGNSGANVLTF.

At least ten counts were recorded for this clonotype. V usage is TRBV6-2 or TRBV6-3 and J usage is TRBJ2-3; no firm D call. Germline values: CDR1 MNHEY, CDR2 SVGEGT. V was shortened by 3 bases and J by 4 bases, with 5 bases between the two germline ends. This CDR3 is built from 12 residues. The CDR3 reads CASSYIADTQYF. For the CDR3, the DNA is TGTGCCAGCAGTTATATCGCAGATACGCAGTATTTT.

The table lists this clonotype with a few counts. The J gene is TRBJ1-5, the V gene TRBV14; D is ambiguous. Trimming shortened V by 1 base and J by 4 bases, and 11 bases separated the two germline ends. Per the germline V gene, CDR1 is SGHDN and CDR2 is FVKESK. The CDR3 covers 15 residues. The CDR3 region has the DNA TGTGCCAGCAGCCAAGGGGGTTATGGGAATCAGCCCCAGCATTTT. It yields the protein CASSQGGYGNQPQHF.